This T cell receptor (beta chain) was found in a study of Tregs in tolerant kidney transplant recipients (dated by TCRdb to between 2018 and 2020). Regarding the research as a whole: The transplants used related donors along with nonmyeloablative bone marrow transplantation, and in the human trials mixed chimerism was transient. Before combined kidney and bone marrow transplantation, this study identified donor-specific regulatory T cells using TCRbeta sequencing and then followed those same cells after transplant.

For TCRbeta CDR3 sequencing, genomic DNA from the sorted cells was extracted using the QIAGEN DNeasy Blood and Tissue Kit. High-throughput TCRbeta CDR3 sequencing was carried out commercially through immunoSEQ, with PCR amplification with bias correction and internal controls included. For the original study's pipeline: Unique productive TCRbeta sequences were defined by CDR3 nucleotide sequence when primers matched and otherwise by CDR3 amino acid sequence together with Vbeta and Jbeta genes. To correct for sorting error, sequences found in more than one sorted population at a frequency ratio of 2:1 or less were discarded, and the remaining shared sequences were assigned to the population with the higher frequency. Donor-reactive sequences were defined as at least 5-fold expanded in CFSE-low cells versus unstimulated cells, with frequency of at least 0.01% in CFSE-low cells. Jensen-Shannon divergence, calculated on the top 100 TCRbeta sequences ranked by frequency, was used to quantify repertoire divergence. When a sample had multiple sequencing runs, each run was corrected for sorting error separately and the runs were then pooled. TCRdb obtained this table from immuneACCESS and retained in-frame rearrangements with V and J assigned. These tables miss some clones; where compared with another copy, unresolved V genes account for less than half of the shortfall, and the remainder is unexplained. The DNA gave D and trimming, while V, J and clone size come from that table. For this sample there are some 70,000 clones; about nine tenths appear just once. The top ten clones comprise 11% of the sample.

Of note for this clone: The antigen it recognizes is unknown. No base quality values were provided; no much bigger clone lies one nucleotide off.

The meaning of the sample's time point label: blood sample drawn before combined kidney and bone marrow transplant. Thawed PBMCs were FACS-sorted into unstimulated Tregs (CD4+CD25+CD127-), CD4+ non-Tregs (CD4+CD25-), CD4 cells and CD8 cells. The patients were a handful of recipients of combined kidney and bone marrow transplants from the ITN036ST trial, and samples were available only from these trial subjects. Healthy control blood was processed to PBMCs by Ficoll density gradient and cryopreserved, and patient PBMCs were collected before and after transplant. Counted from cysteine to phenylalanine, this CDR3 has 17 amino acids. Left in the record is the CDR3 DNA by itself, 51 bases read in frame from the first base. V loses 2 bases, J loses 4 bases, and the germline ends lie 18 bases apart. The germline V gene supplies CDR1 SGHVS and CDR2 FQNEAQ. What the study reported, not specific to this receptor: PCR primers changed over time for some patients, so nucleotide-level comparison across those patients' samples was not possible. Expanding Tregs with activated donor B cells appeared to identify the most biologically relevant and donor-specific TCRbeta repertoire. Donor-specific Treg expansion was found to exceed global Treg expansion in tolerant patients, suggesting antigen-driven rather than nonspecific expansion. The study was constrained by small patient numbers, and validation of the findings is required in larger populations and under other immunosuppression protocols. Biological reproducibility was not directly assessed, although technical replication error appeared to be minimal.

This sequence was found in a human donor who received a combined kidney and bone marrow transplant. The sample was CD8+ T cells from blood, taken before the transplant. The receptor chain draws on TRBV7-8 and TRBJ2-1; D gene: possibly TRBD2, on 5 matching bases. The CDR3: CASSLNYISGIYNEQFF. The base sequence is TGTGCCAGCAGCTTAAATTATATCAGCGGAATTTACAATGAGCAGTTCTTC.